Each of the 25 T cell receptor beta chains below was sequenced from the same sample in a study of Ad26.COV2.S vaccination and SARS-CoV-2 variants. Produced via immunoSEQ multiplex PCR; TCRdb's table is partial and in-frame only. In the table there are 400,000 or so clones, 88% of which are singletons. The treatment is: some 20 received Ad26.COV2.S at low or high dose, single or two shots; about 5 received placebo; per-sample allocation not given. Samples came from day 63 after the first vaccine or placebo injection. The source was peripheral blood, collected in a trial of Ad26.COV2.S vaccine versus placebo. These receptors came from a person aged 18-60 years who received the Ad26.COV2.S COVID-19 vaccine or a placebo.

V is TRBV6-5 and J is TRBJ2-7, with D perhaps being TRBD1 or TRBD2 (6 bases each). The CDR3 is made up of 14 amino acids. Germline lookup yields CDR1 MNHEY and CDR2 SVGAGI. The V end was cut by 6 bases, the J end by 2 bases, with 14 bases between. The CDR3 DNA sequence: TGTGCCAGCAGCCAAGGGGGGTACCCCTACGAGCAGTACTTC. The encoded protein is CASSQGGYPYEQYF.

The rearrangement uses TRBV3-1 (or the pseudogene TRBV3-2) and TRBJ2-3; D remains ambiguous. Looked up from germline, CDR1 is LGHDT and CDR2 is YNNKEL (reference sequence). With 1 base removed from V and 7 bases from J, the gap between germline ends came to 9 bases. The CDR3 sequence is 13 residues long. CDR3 in DNA: TGTGCCAGCAGCCAAGGCAGCCTAAATACGCAGTATTTT. The encoded protein is CASSQGSLNTQYF.

The chain carries TRBV3-1 (or the pseudogene TRBV3-2) and TRBJ1-1; weak D call: TRBD1 (5 bases). V was pared by 3 bases and J by 8 bases, with 22 bases between. There are 16 residues in the CDR3. In germline, CDR1 is LGHDT, CDR2 YNNKEL (reference sequence). CDR3 sequence reads: CASSQARGVAGNEAFF. CDR3 sequence (DNA): TGTGCCAGCAGCCAGGCCCGCGGGGTGGCAGGGAACGAAGCTTTCTTT.

The rearrangement uses TRBV27 and TRBJ2-7; 9 bases are a match to TRBD1. Germline lookup yields CDR1 MNHEY and CDR2 SMNVEV (reference sequence). This CDR3 spans 16 amino acids. The trim removed 6 bases at V and 2 bases at J, leaving 11 bases unmatched. In nucleotides, the CDR3 is TGTGCCAGCAGCCCCCTCGGACAGGGGTTAGCCTACGAGCAGTACTTC. Amino acids: CASSPLGQGLAYEQYF.

The rearrangement joins TRBV19 to TRBJ1-5; D is possibly TRBD1 (6 bases). The germline V gene has CDR1 LNHDA and CDR2 SQIVND (reference sequence). V was cut by 7 bases and J by 4 bases, with 17 bases left in between. There are 15 residues in the CDR3. The DNA of the CDR3 is TGTGCCAGTACGCAGGGGCTACGATTTAATCAGCCCCAGCATTTT. Protein sequence: CASTQGLRFNQPQHF. Full variable domain (missing parts from reference TRBV19 and TRBJ1-5): DGGITQSPKYLFRKEGQNVTLSCEQNLNHDAMYWYRQDPGQGLRLIYYSQIVNDFQKGDIAEGYSVSREKKESFPLTVTSAQKNPTAFYLCASTQGLRFNQPQHFGDGTRLSIL.

V gene TRBV18 combines with J gene TRBJ1-2, with 9 bases identical to TRBD1. Germline CDR1 KGHSH, CDR2 LQKENI. The trim removed 1 base at V and 11 bases at J, leaving 8 bases unmatched. CDR3 size: 14 residues. Here the CDR3 DNA reads TGTGCCAGCTCACCACTCACCGGGACAGGGAAATACACCTTC. Amino acids: CASSPLTGTGKYTF.

J is TRBJ1-4 and V is TRBV3-1 (or the pseudogene TRBV3-2); D gene uncertain. V shed 1 base and J shed 7 bases, with 13 bases lying between them. Germline V CDR1 and CDR2: LGHDT, YNNKEL (reference sequence). The CDR3 has 15 amino acids. The CDR3 nucleotides read TGTGCCAGCAGCCAAGTTGTCCTGAATGGTGAAAAACTGTTTTTT. It yields the protein CASSQVVLNGEKLFF.

The chain uses TRBV2 and TRBJ2-2; the D gene is possibly TRBD1 (5 bases). Per the germline V gene, CDR1 is SNHLY and CDR2 is FYNNEI. The V end was cut by 4 bases, the J end by 0 bases, with 12 bases between. This CDR3 comprises 16 residues. Here the CDR3 DNA reads TGTGCCAGCAGTGTGTACAGGAAAGCGAACACCGGGGAGCTGTTTTTT. It translates to CASSVYRKANTGELFF.

In its sample, this clone was seen a few times. The chain employs TRBV7-9 and TRBJ1-2, with TRBD1 as a possible D gene (6 bases). V was trimmed by 1 base and J by 8 bases, leaving 11 bases between them. CDR3 length: 13 amino acids. The germline V gene has CDR1 SEHNR and CDR2 FQNEAQ (reference sequence). The CDR3 DNA reads as TGTGCCAGCAGCTTAGAAACAGGGTTCGGCTACACCTTC. This gives the protein CASSLETGFGYTF.

The V gene is TRBV2, the J gene TRBJ1-5; D ambiguous. The V end lost 3 bases, the J end lost 0 bases, and 3 bases lay between the germline ends. Germline CDR1 and CDR2: SNHLY and FYNNEI. This CDR3 region has 13 residues. The DNA of the CDR3 is TGTGCCAGCAGTGACGGTAGCAATCAGCCCCAGCATTTT. Amino acid sequence: CASSDGSNQPQHF.

DNA of the CDR3: TGTGCCAGCAGTGAATCCGTCCTCAATTCACCCCTCCACTTT. The encoded protein is CASSESVLNSPLHF. The genes are TRBV2 and TRBJ1-6; no firm D call. The CDR3 loop spans 14 amino acids. The germline V and J ends were trimmed by 2 bases and 7 bases, with 9 bases remaining between them. Germline V gene sequence: CDR1 SNHLY, CDR2 FYNNEI.

This clone was counted between two and nine times. The chain couples TRBV7-9 to TRBJ1-3; D not certain. The V end was cut by 2 bases, the J end by 0 bases, with 14 bases between. CDR1 is SEHNR, CDR2 FQNEAQ, per germline (reference sequence). The CDR3 runs 17 residues. The CDR3 protein is CASSLPRTLLSGNTIYF. The CDR3 region has the DNA TGTGCCAGCAGCTTACCAAGGACCCTCCTCTCTGGAAACACCATATATTTT.

The CDR3 spells CASSELGVGELFF. In nucleotides, the CDR3 is TGTGCCAGCAGTGAATTGGGGGTGGGGGAACTGTTTTTT. This chain uses TRBV25-1 with TRBJ1-4; perhaps TRBD1 as D (5 bases). The CDR3 extends over 13 amino acids. Between the trimmed V and J ends, which lost 1 base and 12 bases, there was a span of 12 bases. The V gene's germline CDR1 is MGHDK and CDR2 SYGVNS.

The V and J genes are TRBV6-5 and TRBJ1-1, with 7 bases aligning to TRBD1. Germline V lookup: CDR1 MNHEY, CDR2 SVGAGI. CDR3 length: 14 amino acids. Trimming at V came to 8 bases and at J to 5 bases, leaving 11 bases not matched to a gene. The CDR3 loop is CASQSQGGRTEAFF. CDR3 nucleotide sequence: TGTGCCAGCCAGTCTCAGGGGGGAAGGACTGAAGCTTTCTTT.

In its sample, this clone was seen once. V usage is TRBV29-1 and J usage is TRBJ2-3, with D tentatively TRBD2 (5 bases). Germline values: CDR1 SQVTM, CDR2 ANQGSEA. The CDR3 is made up of 12 amino acids. Trimming removed 5 bases from V and 3 bases from J, with 9 bases in between. The DNA of the CDR3 is TGCAGCGTTCTGGAGGAGACAGATACGCAGTATTTT. Translation gives CSVLEETDTQYF.

CDR3 sequence: CASSEVRGPGQPQHF. As DNA, the CDR3 is TGTGCCAGCAGTGAGGTTCGGGGACCAGGTCAGCCCCAGCATTTT. The rearrangement joins TRBV2 to TRBJ1-5; D is possibly TRBD1 (5 bases). The V end lost 3 bases, the J end lost 6 bases, and 15 bases lay between the germline ends. This CDR3 is 15 amino acids long. From germline, CDR1 is SNHLY and CDR2 FYNNEI.

This rearrangement joins TRBV6-5 to TRBJ1-3; D call uncertain. The CDR3 runs to 13 residues. The V end was cut by 7 bases, the J end by 0 bases, with 7 bases between. The germline gives CDR1 MNHEY, CDR2 SVGAGI. DNA for the CDR3: TGTGCCAGCATGACCTCCTCTGGAAACACCATATATTTT. It is translated as CASMTSSGNTIYF.

The chain links TRBV6-1 to TRBJ1-1; no firm D call. The CDR3 sequence is 13 residues long. Per germline, CDR1 MNHNS and CDR2 SASEGT. V was shortened by 0 bases and J by 5 bases, with 7 bases between the two germline ends. The CDR3 region is CASSEALETEAFF. DNA for the CDR3: TGTGCCAGCAGTGAAGCGTTGGAAACTGAAGCTTTCTTT.

DNA for the CDR3: TGCGCCAGCAGCCTTAGCGATTACACCGGGGAGCTGTTTTTT. This sequence encodes CASSLSDYTGELFF. The genes are TRBV5-1 and TRBJ2-2, with D possibly matching TRBD2 (5 bases). The CDR3 runs 14 residues. Between the trimmed V and J ends, which lost 4 bases and 3 bases, there was a span of 10 bases. Germline-derived CDR1 and CDR2 are SGHRS and YFSETQ. The full variable domain, in which reference TRBV5-1 and TRBJ2-2 provide the parts outside the CDR3, is KAGVTQTPRYLIKTRGQQVTLSCSPISGHRSVSWYQQTPGQGLQFLFEYFSETQRNKGNFPGRFSGRQFSNSRSEMNVSTLELGDSALYLCASSLSDYTGELFFGEGSRLTVL.

The chain has TRBV7-2 and TRBJ2-7; D may be TRBD2 (5 bases). There are 14 residues in the CDR3. Per the germline V gene, CDR1 is SGHTA and CDR2 is FQGNSA. V was shortened by 1 base and J by 5 bases, with 12 bases between the two germline ends. The CDR3 bases are TGTGCCAGCAGCTTAGTAGCGACTCGCAACGAGCAGTACTTC. Residues: CASSLVATRNEQYF.

This chain connects TRBV7-2 to TRBJ2-3, with D perhaps TRBD2 (6 bases). CDR1 is SGHTA, CDR2 FQGNSA, per germline. V was clipped by 7 bases and J by 2 bases, with 16 bases between them. This CDR3 comprises 15 residues. Here the CDR3 reads CASTQGGGYTDTQYF. The CDR3, as DNA: TGTGCCAGCACCCAGGGTGGGGGGTACACAGATACGCAGTATTTT.

The chain is built from TRBV10-1 and TRBJ2-5, with no clear D. The V end lost 6 bases, the J end lost 5 bases, and 13 bases lay between the germline ends. CDR1 is WNHNN and CDR2 is SYGVQD in the germline V gene (reference sequence). This CDR3 contains 13 residues. For the CDR3, the DNA is TGCGCCAGCAGCGGGCCGAGCCAGGAGACCCAGTACTTC. Translated, it gives CASSGPSQETQYF.

This chain uses TRBV5-4 with TRBJ1-2, with D hard to call. Germline assignment: CDR1 SGHNT and CDR2 YYREEE (reference sequence). This CDR3 comprises 14 residues. The V end was cut by 3 bases, the J end by 4 bases, with 13 bases between. This CDR3 reads CASSSLQSGYGYTF. In nucleotides, the CDR3 is TGTGCCAGCAGCTCATTGCAGAGCGGCTATGGCTACACCTTC. Full variable domain (missing parts from reference TRBV5-4 and TRBJ1-2): ETGVTQSPTHLIKTRGQQVTLRCSSQSGHNTVSWYQQALGQGPQFIFQYYREEENGRGNFPPRFSGLQFPNYSSELNVNALELDDSALYLCASSSLQSGYGYTFGSGTRLTVV.

The chain joins TRBV18 to TRBJ1-1; D possibly corresponds to TRBD1 (5 bases). The V and J ends lost 6 bases and 3 bases respectively, with 11 bases between them. The CDR3 has 13 amino acids. Germline CDR1 and CDR2: KGHSH and LQKENI. The CDR3 is CASSPQGDTEAFF. As DNA, the CDR3 is TGTGCCAGCTCGCCGCAGGGAGACACTGAAGCTTTCTTT.

The gene calls are TRBV6-1 and TRBJ2-5; D ambiguous. CDR3 size: 15 residues. V lost 2 bases and J lost 5, with 15 bases in between. Germline values: CDR1 MNHNS, CDR2 SASEGT. CDR3 residues: CASSEWQEGLETQYF. CDR3 DNA sequence: TGTGCCAGCAGTGAATGGCAGGAAGGCCTGGAGACCCAGTACTTC.